Listed below are T cell receptor beta chains from one sample, sequenced in a study of cytomegalovirus exposure and HLA in healthy donors. Using immunoSEQ multiplex PCR, the repertoire was profiled, and TCRdb retains in-frame clones only, with some absent. The sample yields some 68,000 clones, roughly 96% seen once. The sample taken for sequencing was PBMCs. These receptors all stem from a man aged 18 to 30 in good health and CMV-seronegative. Both conserved end residues are part of each CDR3. D genes are given only for firm matches. Size is omitted from some rows. Given values are once, few, many or a class for expanded clones.

d_call	v_call	clone_size	j_call	cdr3_nt	cdr3_aa
TRBD1	TRBV7-9	NA	TRBJ1-4	TGTGCCAGCAGCTCCCCGGACAGGGGGCGTGATAATGAAAAACTGTTTTTT	CASSSPDRGRDNEKLFF
TRBD1	TRBV6-5	once	TRBJ1-1	TGTGCCAGCAGTCCCAAGGGACAGGGGAGTACTGAAGCTTTCTTT	CASSPKGQGSTEAFF
NA	TRBV7-2	NA	TRBJ1-4	TGTGCCAGCAGCCTGGGGGGTGGTAATGAAAAACTGTTTTTT	CASSLGGGNEKLFF
NA	TRBV28	NA	TRBJ2-5	TGTGCCAGCAGTTCTGGCAGGGGAAAGACCCAGTACTTC	CASSSGRGKTQYF
NA	TRBV28	NA	TRBJ1-5	TGTGCCAGCAGCGGATCCGGGAATCAGCCCCAGCATTTT	CASSGSGNQPQHF
NA	TRBV7-9	NA	TRBJ2-3	TGTGCCAGCAGCTTAGAAGGGTCCCTAGCACAAGATACGCAGTATTTT	CASSLEGSLAQDTQYF
NA	TRBV2	NA	TRBJ1-5	TGTGCCAGCAGTGAAGGTCACTTAGACAATCAGCCCCAGCATTTT	CASSEGHLDNQPQHF
NA	TRBV19	NA	TRBJ2-2	TGTGCCAGCACCGTTTCGAGGGGGGGCGGGAACACCGGGGAGCTGTTTTTT	CASTVSRGGGNTGELFF
NA	TRBV28	NA	TRBJ1-2	TGTGGTTGCAATTCGGGGGACTATGGCTACACCTTC	CGCNSGDYGYTF
TRBD1	TRBV7-9	NA	TRBJ2-7	TGTGCCAGCAGCTTAGTTGGACAGGGTAGCGAGCAGTACTTC	CASSLVGQGSEQYF
NA	TRBV11-1	NA	TRBJ2-5	TGTGCCAGCAGCTTTCGATATTCGGGAGAGACCCAGTACTTC	CASSFRYSGETQYF
NA	TRBV6-1	NA	TRBJ1-2	TGTGCCAGCAGCCTAAGAGAAGGGGATGGCTACACCTTC	CASSLREGDGYTF
TRBD2	TRBV5-4	NA	TRBJ2-1	TGTGCCAGCAGCTCTGGGACTAGCGGGAGAACAAATGAGCAGTTCTTC	CASSSGTSGRTNEQFF
NA	TRBV6-1	NA	TRBJ1-3	TGTGCCAGCAGTGAACCACTACTCAGATCTGGAAACACCATATATTTT	CASSEPLLRSGNTIYF
NA	TRBV29-1	NA	TRBJ1-1	TGCAGCGTAGACACCTTGAACACTGAAGCTTTCTTT	CSVDTLNTEAFF
NA	TRBV6-5	NA	TRBJ2-7	TGTGCCAGCAGCCTTGGACTCTCCTACGAGCAGTACTTC	CASSLGLSYEQYF
NA	TRBV11-3	once	TRBJ2-4	TGTGCCAGCAGCTTAAGGACAAGTACGAACATTCAGTACTTC	CASSLRTSTNIQYF
TRBD1	TRBV7-8	NA	TRBJ2-3	TGTGCCAGCAGCCATGGAACAGGGGCGAGCACAGATACGCAGTATTTT	CASSHGTGASTDTQYF
NA	TRBV2	NA	TRBJ2-3	TGTGCCAGCAGTGAATCAGATGCTCATACGCAGTATTTT	CASSESDAHTQYF
TRBD1	TRBV6-5	NA	TRBJ2-1	TGTGCCAGCAGTTACGCCGGGACAGGGGGTATCAATGAGCAGTTCTTC	CASSYAGTGGINEQFF
NA	TRBV11-3	NA	TRBJ2-2	TGTGCCAGCACCGCTAAAGGGGTGCTGACCGGGGAGCTGTTTTTT	CASTAKGVLTGELFF
NA	TRBV7-6	NA	TRBJ1-4	TGTGCCAGCAGCTACGGAGGGTATAATGAAAAACTGTTTTTT	CASSYGGYNEKLFF
TRBD2	TRBV9	once	TRBJ2-5	TGTGCCAGCAGCGGTAGTCCGCGGGAGGGGGTAAAGACCCAGTACTTC	CASSGSPREGVKTQYF
TRBD1	TRBV9	NA	TRBJ2-2	TGTGCCAGCACTGCGCAGGGGGTCACCGGGGAGCTGTTTTTT	CASTAQGVTGELFF
NA	TRBV6-1	NA	TRBJ1-1	TGTGCCAGCAGTGAAGCGGGAGGGCTATCTGAAGCTTTCTTT	CASSEAGGLSEAFF
TRBD2	TRBV6-6	NA	TRBJ2-3	TGTGCCAGCAGTTACCTAGCGGGAGGGCTGGCAGATACGCAGTATTTT	CASSYLAGGLADTQYF
TRBD2	TRBV11-2	NA	TRBJ2-1	TGTGCCAGCAGCCAGCGGAGCGGGAGGGACAATGAGCAGTTCTTC	CASSQRSGRDNEQFF
NA	TRBV5-4	NA	TRBJ2-1	TGTGCCAGCAGCCCTCAGGTCCCCCGGGCGGGCAATGAGCAGTTCTTC	CASSPQVPRAGNEQFF
NA	TRBV6-1	NA	TRBJ1-2	TGTGCCAGCAAGCGACCCCCCTATGGCTACACCTTC	CASKRPPYGYTF
TRBD1	TRBV18	NA	TRBJ2-2	TGTGCCAGCTCACCAGGGACAGTGAACACCGGGGAGCTGTTTTTT	CASSPGTVNTGELFF
NA	TRBV18	NA	TRBJ2-3	TGTGCCAGCTCACCGCCCGGGACTTATAGCACAGATACGCAGTATTTT	CASSPPGTYSTDTQYF
TRBD2	TRBV11-3	NA	TRBJ2-3	TGTGCCAGCAGATCACAAGCGGGAGGGCGGTATACGCAGTATTTT	CASRSQAGGRYTQYF
TRBD1	TRBV11-3	NA	TRBJ2-6	TGTGCCAGCAGCCGGACAGGGGACTACTCTGGGGCCAACGTCCTGACTTTC	CASSRTGDYSGANVLTF
NA	TRBV19	NA	TRBJ2-7	TGTGCCAGTAGTATCGGTATAGCTTACGAGCAGTACTTC	CASSIGIAYEQYF
NA	TRBV11-1	NA	TRBJ2-5	TGTGCCAGCAGCTTTGGAGTGGTGGGGGGATCCCAAGAGACCCAGTACTTC	CASSFGVVGGSQETQYF
NA	TRBV30	once	TRBJ1-2	TGTGCCTGGAGCTTACAGGGAGGGAACTATGGCTACACCTTC	CAWSLQGGNYGYTF
NA	TRBV6-5	NA	TRBJ1-2	TGTGCCAGCAGAACTCCCGAGGCCTATGGCTACACCTTC	CASRTPEAYGYTF
TRBD1	TRBV30	NA	TRBJ1-1	TGTGCCTGGACGTATGGCCCAGGGGGGAGAACTGAAGCTTTCTTT	CAWTYGPGGRTEAFF
TRBD1	TRBV6-5	NA	TRBJ1-2	TGTGCCAGCAGTTACGGGCAGGGGGCTAAGTATGGCTACACCTTC	CASSYGQGAKYGYTF
NA	TRBV9	NA	TRBJ2-1	TGTGCCAGCAGCCCCCGTAGCGGTCACGGATACAATGAGCAGTTCTTC	CASSPRSGHGYNEQFF
TRBD1	TRBV9	once	TRBJ1-6	TGTGCCAGCAGCGCCCCGCCCGGGACAGATAATTCACCCCTCCACTTT	CASSAPPGTDNSPLHF
NA	TRBV29-1	NA	TRBJ1-1	TGCAGCGCCGCAGGCCATCCGGTCGGTACTGAAGCTTTCTTT	CSAAGHPVGTEAFF
TRBD1	TRBV9	NA	TRBJ2-1	TGTGCCAGCAGCCCCCCGACGGGACAGGCGTTCAATGAGCAGTTCTTC	CASSPPTGQAFNEQFF
TRBD1	TRBV6-5	NA	TRBJ1-5	TGTGCCAGCAGTTCCGGGACAGGGGACTATCAGCCCCAGCATTTT	CASSSGTGDYQPQHF
NA	TRBV19	NA	TRBJ2-7	TGTGCCAGTAGTATAGGCAGGAACGAGCAGTACTTC	CASSIGRNEQYF
NA	TRBV11-2	NA	TRBJ2-1	TGTGCCAGCAGCTTAGATCTAAGCGGTGAGCAGTTCTTC	CASSLDLSGEQFF
TRBD1	TRBV9	NA	TRBJ2-5	TGTGCCAGCAGCCTCCGGGACAGGCAAGAGACCCAGTACTTC	CASSLRDRQETQYF
NA	TRBV18	NA	TRBJ2-1	TGTGCCAGCTCACCGAAGGGACTGGATAGTTACAATGAGCAGTTCTTC	CASSPKGLDSYNEQFF